Following are 22 T cell receptor beta chains from one sample sequenced in a study of Graves' ophthalmopathy and Graves' hyperthyroidism. RNA transcripts were the source from which TCR beta CDR3 regions were amplified. HTBI primers were employed in first-round RT-PCR, then a second-round multiplex PCR followed. TCRdb called the multiplex PCR reads again in MiXCR, with one record for every CDR3 protein. Of about 400,000 distinct CDR3 sequences in the sample, approximately 15% are singletons; the top ten hold roughly 7%. The sample consisted of peripheral blood. These receptors were obtained from a woman under 30 with stable Graves' hyperthyroidism.

This clonotype has ten or more counts. The V call is TRBV24-1, the J call TRBJ2-5, with D unresolved. The germline V and J ends were trimmed by 1 base and 4 bases, with 9 bases remaining between them. This CDR3 is built from 14 residues. Germline V gene sequence: CDR1 KGHDR, CDR2 SFDVKD. CDR3 DNA: TGTGCCACCAGTGATTTCAACGGGTTAGAGACCCAGTACTTC. It specifies CATSDFNGLETQYF.

There are a few counts of this clonotype. V is TRBV11-3 and J is TRBJ1-2; D call uncertain. The germline V and J ends were trimmed by 1 base and 8 bases, with 17 bases remaining between them. Looked up from germline, CDR1 is SGHNT and CDR2 is YENEEA. This CDR3 region has 15 residues. This CDR3 is CASSLVSGSGEGYTF. The CDR3 DNA is TGTGCCAGCAGCTTAGTCTCGGGGTCCGGAGAGGGCTACACCTTC.

This clonotype was seen at least ten times. The genes are TRBV11-2 and TRBJ2-5; D uncertain. With 7 bases removed from V and 1 base from J, the gap between germline ends came to 19 bases. Germline values: CDR1 SGHAT, CDR2 FQNNGV. The CDR3 consists of 16 residues. This CDR3 reads CASTEGYLPSQETQYF. CDR3 nucleotides: TGTGCCAGCACCGAAGGGTATTTACCCTCCCAAGAGACCCAGTACTTC.

This clonotype was counted at least ten times. The CDR3 here is CASSYSSGAGGYGYTF. For the CDR3, the DNA is TGTGCCAGCAGTTACTCGAGCGGGGCCGGAGGCTATGGCTACACCTTC. The chain is built from TRBV6-2 or TRBV6-3 and TRBJ1-2; tentative D call: TRBD1 (5 bases). V lost 0 bases, J lost 4 bases, and 15 bases lay in between. The CDR3 spans 16 residues. Germline lookup yields CDR1 MNHEY and CDR2 SVGEGT.

This clonotype was counted many times. The CDR3 DNA reads as TGTGCCAGCAGCCAACCACAGGGGGCTATGAACACTGAAGCTTTCTTT. Translation: CASSQPQGAMNTEAFF. The chain combines TRBV7-9 with TRBJ1-1; 9 nucleotides match TRBD1. CDR1 SEHNR and CDR2 FQNEAQ come from the germline V gene (reference sequence). This CDR3 has 16 amino acids. V was clipped by 5 bases and J by 0 bases; unmatched bases: 7.

The table lists this clonotype with many counts. CDR3 DNA sequence: TGTGCCAGCAGTGGTTTTAGCCTTGCCTCCACCGGGGAGCTGTTTTTT. Amino acids: CASSGFSLASTGELFF. The rearrangement joins TRBV6-1 to TRBJ2-2; D gene ambiguous. This CDR3 has 16 residues. CDR1 is MNHNS, CDR2 SASEGT, per germline. V dropped 4 bases and J dropped 4 bases, with 16 bases sitting between them.

Ten or more counts support this clonotype. The chain joins TRBV7-2 to TRBJ1-5, with a tentative D call TRBD1 (5 bases). Germline V gene sequence: CDR1 SGHTA, CDR2 FQGNSA. This CDR3 comprises 13 residues. V dropped 2 bases and J dropped 7 bases, with 9 bases sitting between them. CDR3: CASSLNGGQPQHF. The CDR3 DNA is TGTGCCAGCAGCTTAAATGGGGGACAGCCCCAGCATTTT.

V is TRBV4-1 and J is TRBJ2-7, with D possibly matching TRBD2 (6 bases). The germline V gene has CDR1 MGHRA and CDR2 YSYEKL. Trimming pared 1 base from V and 6 bases from J, leaving 13 bases between. The CDR3 loop spans 14 amino acids. The CDR3 here is CASSQAAGSAEQYF. The CDR3 DNA is TGCGCCAGCAGCCAAGCGGCGGGATCAGCCGAGCAGTACTTC.

This clonotype came up many times. This chain links TRBV12-3 or TRBV12-4 with TRBJ1-1; D unresolved. The V end lost 2 bases, the J end lost 13 bases, and 11 bases lay between the germline ends. The CDR3 loop spans 11 amino acids. CDR3 sequence: CASSLLSGLFF. The CDR3 DNA follows: TGTGCCAGCAGTTTATTGTCCGGGCTTTTCTTT.

The CDR3 DNA reads TGCGCCAGCAGCCCCCTAGGTGGGGGCCAGCCCCAGCATTTT. Translation gives CASSPLGGGQPQHF. The chain couples TRBV4-1 to TRBJ1-5; D possibly corresponds to TRBD1 (6 bases). V was clipped by 4 bases and J by 7 bases, with 14 bases between them. CDR1 and CDR2 (germline): MGHRA, YSYEKL. The CDR3 sequence is 14 residues long.

The chain uses TRBV20-1 and TRBJ2-7, with 9 bases fitting TRBD2. This CDR3 is built from 12 residues. Trimming took 7 bases from V and 6 from J; bases not matched to a gene: 7. In germline, CDR1 is DFQATT, CDR2 SNEGSKA (reference sequence). The CDR3 is CSVAGGLGEQYF. The DNA for the CDR3 is TGCAGTGTTGCGGGGGGGCTTGGCGAGCAGTACTTC.

This clonotype was seen repeatedly, ten times or more. V usage is TRBV6-2 or TRBV6-3 and J usage is TRBJ2-7; D possibly corresponds to TRBD2 (5 bases). Germline V gene sequence: CDR1 MNHEY, CDR2 SVGEGT. Trimming left V 8 bases short and J 2 bases short, with 13 bases between. The CDR3 has 13 amino acids. CDR3 in DNA: TGTGCCAGCGGGCGGCCGGGAACCTACGAGCAGTACTTC. It translates to CASGRPGTYEQYF.

This clonotype was recorded at least ten times. J is TRBJ2-2 and V is TRBV6-1; no reliable D call. CDR1 MNHNS and CDR2 SASEGT come from the germline V gene. The germline V and J ends were trimmed by 5 bases and 7 bases, with 8 bases remaining between them. CDR3 length equals 12 residues. CDR3: CASSPPFGELFF. The CDR3 DNA reads as TGTGCCAGCAGTCCACCCTTCGGGGAGCTGTTTTTT.

Many counts were recorded for this clonotype. The chain couples TRBV7-2 to TRBJ2-5; D not certain. Per the germline V gene, CDR1 is SGHTA and CDR2 is FQGNSA. CDR3 length: 11 residues. V lost 7 bases and J lost 5, with 8 bases in between. Here the CDR3 DNA reads TGTGCCAGCACCCTCGGGGAGACCCAGTACTTC. Its translation is CASTLGETQYF.

The chain couples TRBV6-1 to TRBJ2-7; D is perhaps TRBD2 (6 bases). The CDR3 spans 12 residues. Trimming took off 9 bases at V and 2 bases at J, with 11 bases between the two ends. Germline lookup yields CDR1 MNHNS and CDR2 SASEGT. Written as DNA, the CDR3 is TGTGCCAGTGGGACTGCAGCCTACGAGCAGTACTTC. Its translation is CASGTAAYEQYF.

This clonotype was observed many times. This chain uses TRBV15 with TRBJ2-2; D unclear. This CDR3 spans 15 amino acids. The V end lost 1 base, the J end lost 8 bases, and 14 bases lay between the germline ends. Germline V gives CDR1 LNHNV, CDR2 YYDKDF (reference sequence). The CDR3 coding sequence is TGTGCCACCAGCAGAGCCCCTAGGAGTCAAGGGGAGCTGTTTTTT. Translated, it gives CATSRAPRSQGELFF.

In its sample, this clonotype was seen many times. The CDR3 sequence: CASTPGRGYYGYTF. As DNA, the CDR3 is TGTGCCAGCACTCCGGGCAGGGGGTACTATGGCTACACCTTC. The chain recombines TRBV6-1 with TRBJ1-2; TRBD1 matches at 7 bases. Germline values: CDR1 MNHNS, CDR2 SASEGT. The CDR3 sequence is 14 residues long. Trimming at V came to 7 bases and at J to 3 bases, leaving 8 bases not matched to a gene.

This clonotype has a count of ten or more. The CDR3, as DNA: TGTGCCAGCAGTGCCGGGACTAGCGGGAGGGGGGAGCAGTACTTC. Protein: CASSAGTSGRGEQYF. This chain uses TRBV12-3 or TRBV12-4 with TRBJ2-7, with 16 bases that match TRBD2. The CDR3 consists of 15 residues. Trimming took 5 bases from V and 7 from J; bases not matched to a gene: 5.

This clonotype was counted many times. The chain recombines TRBV6-5 with TRBJ1-1; D unclear. The germline V and J ends were trimmed by 4 bases and 4 bases, with 16 bases remaining between them. Germline values: CDR1 MNHEY, CDR2 SVGAGI. The CDR3 sequence is 15 residues long. CDR3 in DNA: TGTGCCAGCAGTTCCTCGGAGGGCGCTGGCACTGAAGCTTTCTTT. Translation gives CASSSSEGAGTEAFF.

The rearrangement links TRBV9 to TRBJ2-2; the D is unclear. The CDR3 runs to 14 residues. V dropped 1 base and J dropped 3 bases, with 7 bases sitting between them. Germline V gives CDR1 SGDLS, CDR2 YYNGEE. The CDR3 here is CASSVKSHTGELFF. The CDR3 DNA sequence: TGTGCCAGCAGCGTAAAAAGTCACACCGGGGAGCTGTTTTTT.

This clonotype was observed a single time. This clone may be a read error of a much larger clone one base away. The CDR3 bases are TGCTGCGTTGGTGGGGTTGATAACTATGGCTACACCTTC. Amino acid sequence: CCVGGVDNYGYTF. The chain has TRBV29-1 and TRBJ1-2, with unresolved D. The CDR3 sequence is 13 residues long. In germline, CDR1 is SQVTM, CDR2 ANQGSEA.

This clonotype appeared a few times. The chain employs TRBV5-1 and TRBJ1-5, with 8 nucleotides matching TRBD1. The CDR3 is 14 amino acids. J gave up 4 bases and V 7 bases, and 7 bases lay outside the gene matches. CDR1 and CDR2 from the germline V gene are SGHRS and YFSETQ. The CDR3 nucleotides are TGCGCCAGCTCGACAGGGGATGGGAATCAGCCCCAGCATTTT. It is translated as CASSTGDGNQPQHF.